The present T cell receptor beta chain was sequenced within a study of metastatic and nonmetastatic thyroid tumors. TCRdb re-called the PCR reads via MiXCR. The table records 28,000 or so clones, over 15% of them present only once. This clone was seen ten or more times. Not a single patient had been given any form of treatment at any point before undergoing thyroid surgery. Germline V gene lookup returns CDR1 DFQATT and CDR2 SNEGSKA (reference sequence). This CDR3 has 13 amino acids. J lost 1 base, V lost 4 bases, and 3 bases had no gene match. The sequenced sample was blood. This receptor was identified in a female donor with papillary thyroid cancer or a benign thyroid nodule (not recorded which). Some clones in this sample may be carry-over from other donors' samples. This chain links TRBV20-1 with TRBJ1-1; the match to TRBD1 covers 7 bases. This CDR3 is CSATDRENTEAFF. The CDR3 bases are TGCAGTGCTACCGACAGGGAGAACACTGAAGCTTTCTTT.